These T cell receptor beta chains were read from a single sample in a study of identical twins. MiXCR was run by TCRdb on the 5' RACE reads, yielding one entry per CDR3 protein. The repertoire holds 450,000 to 600,000 distinct CDR3 sequences, approximately 20% seen once, with around 0.48% in the top ten. The same sample was also used in a study of yellow fever vaccine responses in identical twins.

The specimen sequenced was CD4+ T cells sorted from blood. These TCRs come from a young woman in good health. The CDR3 runs from the conserved cysteine through the conserved F or W. D genes are given only for firm matches. Clone size is stated in some rows and not others, as once, few, many or a class when expanded.

D gene	CDR3 length	J gene	V gene	clone size	CDR3 protein
TRBD2	13	TRBJ2-7	TRBV10-3	-	CAISTGTSDEQYF
TRBD2	17	TRBJ2-1	TRBV27	-	CASSLRAGLAGGQEQFF
-	17	TRBJ2-3	TRBV24-1	-	CATSDFGRRGSTDTQYF
-	14	TRBJ2-1	TRBV18	few	CASSLNLGDNEQFF
TRBD2	16	TRBJ2-1	TRBV3-1	few	CASSPPGTSSYNEQFF
-	14	TRBJ2-5	TRBV21-1	-	CASSKGGGKETQYF
-	15	TRBJ2-7	TRBV29-1	few	CSVEVRRSGDYEQYF
TRBD1	13	TRBJ2-7	TRBV20-1	-	CSASPQGVHEQYF
TRBD2	15	TRBJ2-7	TRBV27	-	CASRKLAARTYEQYF
TRBD2	16	TRBJ2-1	TRBV7-8	few	CASSLAGLGVGAEQFF
-	13	TRBJ1-6	TRBV7-3	many	CASSSIPDSPLHF
TRBD1	14	TRBJ2-5	TRBV7-9	few	CASRTGTVVETQYF
TRBD2	16	TRBJ2-4	TRBV11-2	few	CASSLDKAGGLNIQYF
-	14	TRBJ1-2	TRBV6-1	-	CASSTQQSNYGYTF
-	15	TRBJ1-4	TRBV20-1	few	CSARDIEGFNEKLFF
-	14	TRBJ1-1	TRBV12-3/TRBV12-4	-	CASSPSRTRIEAFF
TRBD1	12	TRBJ2-1	TRBV10-2	few	CASTTGVGEQFF
TRBD2	14	TRBJ2-2	TRBV7-9	-	CASIGRLGTGELFF
-	15	TRBJ2-1	TRBV7-3	few	CASSPSRGGWDEQFF
TRBD2	17	TRBJ2-2	TRBV12-3/TRBV12-4	-	CASSSGAGGPGTGELFF
-	17	TRBJ1-2	TRBV5-5	few	CASSIGQPGFEDYGYTF
-	17	TRBJ2-5	TRBV12-3/TRBV12-4	few	CASSLFLSEGLQETQYF
-	15	TRBJ2-1	TRBV28	few	CASSLSRGPYNEQFF
-	15	TRBJ2-3	TRBV5-1	few	CASSLPKLGTDTQYF
-	17	TRBJ2-2	TRBV19	few	CASSSRTAPMNTGELFF
TRBD2	13	TRBJ2-5	TRBV10-3	-	CAIRGGGAETQYF
-	14	TRBJ1-2	TRBV18	-	CASSLSRDPGGYTF
TRBD2	17	TRBJ2-5	TRBV5-1	few	CASSLFPSGGPQETQYF
TRBD2	14	TRBJ2-7	TRBV7-2	medium-sized	CASSFSGSFSEQYF
-	15	TRBJ2-1	TRBV20-1	few	CSAHGGGNGYNEQFF
-	16	TRBJ2-5	TRBV2	-	CASSESAIGQFETQYF
TRBD2	14	TRBJ2-7	TRBV5-4	-	CASSEREGLYEQYF
-	12	TRBJ1-1	TRBV12-3/TRBV12-4	many	CASSGGNTEAFF
TRBD2	17	TRBJ2-1	TRBV20-1	-	CSARSGLAGGAYNEQFF
TRBD1	15	TRBJ2-1	TRBV18	-	CASSPGTGGLNEQFF
TRBD1	16	TRBJ2-5	TRBV5-1	-	CARIPDRGSGLETQYF
-	15	TRBJ1-1	TRBV7-2	-	CASSLDGGWDTEAFF
TRBD1	14	TRBJ2-3	TRBV13	-	CASSFRQGGDTQYF
TRBD2	20	TRBJ2-3	TRBV20-1	few	CSARANRAGGKPSSTDTQYF
TRBD2	15	TRBJ2-1	TRBV29-1	-	CSVEQGLANPNEQFF
TRBD2	17	TRBJ2-7	TRBV6-2/TRBV6-3	few	CASSYSASGTFADEQYF
-	13	TRBJ1-5	TRBV12-3/TRBV12-4	few	CASSLVRNQPQHF
-	13	TRBJ1-4	TRBV20-1	-	CSARLSGGEKLFF
TRBD1	16	TRBJ1-5	TRBV7-2	-	CASSLGGSQGYQPQHF
-	14	TRBJ2-7	TRBV24-1	few	CATSDRDSSYEQYF
-	14	TRBJ1-6	TRBV2	-	CASSGQDYNSPLHF
-	14	TRBJ2-2	TRBV5-1	-	CASAGTTNTGELFF
-	14	TRBJ1-1	TRBV7-9	many	CASSQGTMNTEAFF
TRBD2	15	TRBJ2-1	TRBV7-9	-	CASSLGASGSDEQFF
TRBD1	15	TRBJ1-1	TRBV10-2	few	CASSNRDRGVTEAFF
TRBD1	16	TRBJ2-7	TRBV6-1	-	CASSSPPGQGDYEKYF
TRBD1	15	TRBJ2-3	TRBV5-1	-	CASSRTGGITDTQYF
-	15	TRBJ2-3	TRBV3-1	few	CASSQDLASSGTQYF